Each of the 21 T cell receptor beta chains below was sequenced from the same sample in a study of circulating CD8 cells and anti-PD-1 response in melanoma. From live CD3+CD8+TCRalphabeta+ cells, four PD-1 and/or TIGIT subsets were sorted. TCR libraries were prepared from 15 ng of total RNA with the QIAseq Immune Repertoire TCR panel. MiXCR, applied by TCRdb to the reads, yields one record per CDR3 protein. The sample contains roughly 730 distinct CDR3 sequences, 8% to 9.5% of which appear only once. This sample comprised CD8+ T cells from PBMCs, obtained at baseline or after one month of anti-PD-1 therapy (not recorded which). The receptors shown here come from a human donor with melanoma.

Relative to its sample, this clonotype is large. The gene calls are TRBV28 and TRBJ2-3; D unclear. CDR1 is MDHEN, CDR2 SYDVKM, per germline. Trimming removed 8 bases at V and 0 bases at J, with 12 bases between. This CDR3 contains 14 residues. The CDR3 sequence is CASEALTSTDTQYF. The CDR3 nucleotides are TGTGCCAGCGAGGCACTGACTAGCACAGATACGCAGTATTTT.

This clonotype is medium-sized within its sample. V is TRBV6-2 or TRBV6-3 and J is TRBJ2-7; D remains unclear. The CDR3 has 14 amino acids. Deletions cut 8 bases from V and 0 bases from J, with 14 bases between. Germline V gives CDR1 MNHEY, CDR2 SVGEGT. The CDR3 is CASSIRRLSYEQYF. The DNA for the CDR3 is TGTGCCAGCTCGATCCGGCGACTCTCCTACGAGCAGTACTTC.

By share of the sample, this clonotype is large (0.1 to 1%). This chain connects TRBV19 to TRBJ2-3, with 7 bases matching TRBD2. V dropped 3 bases and J dropped 3; count of bases not matched to a gene: 9. Germline assignment: CDR1 LNHDA and CDR2 SQIVND (reference sequence). This CDR3 spans 16 amino acids. The CDR3 loop reads CASSIYAGEATDTQYF. In nucleotides, the CDR3 is TGTGCCAGTAGTATTTACGCGGGAGAGGCGACAGATACGCAGTATTTT.

This clonotype ranks as medium-sized. This sequence joins TRBV28 and TRBJ2-7, with TRBD1 matching 7 bases. J lost 2 bases, V lost 7 bases, and 11 bases had no gene match. Germline CDR1 MDHEN, CDR2 SYDVKM. This CDR3 is 15 amino acids long. This CDR3 is CASKAGQGETYEQYF. For the CDR3, the DNA is TGTGCCAGCAAGGCGGGCCAGGGGGAAACCTACGAGCAGTACTTC.

In its sample, this clonotype is medium-sized. This chain links TRBV20-1 with TRBJ2-7; a weak D match, TRBD1 (5 bases). V shed 6 bases and J shed 3 bases, with 27 bases lying between them. Germline V gene sequence: CDR1 DFQATT, CDR2 SNEGSKA (reference sequence). This CDR3 is built from 17 residues. CDR3 amino acids: CSATPRQGTASYYEQYF. In DNA form, the CDR3 reads TGCAGTGCCACACCCCGTCAGGGAACCGCTTCGTACTACGAGCAGTACTTC.

In its sample, this clonotype is medium-sized. This chain links TRBV20-1 with TRBJ2-1; D not resolved. The CDR3 has 10 residues. The germline gives CDR1 DFQATT, CDR2 SNEGSKA (reference sequence). With 0 bases removed from V and 6 bases from J, the gap between germline ends came to 0 bases. CDR3 coding DNA: TGCAGTGCTAGAGACAATGAGCAGTTCTTC. Translated: CSARDNEQFF.

This clonotype was observed a few times. The V and J genes are TRBV19 and TRBJ1-1; D is perhaps TRBD1 (5 bases). CDR3 length equals 12 residues. The V gene lost 8 bases and the J gene lost 1 base, with 8 bases spanning the gap. The germline V gene encodes CDR1 LNHDA and CDR2 SQIVND (reference sequence). Here the CDR3 reads CASCQGNTEAFF. CDR3 DNA sequence: TGTGCCAGTTGTCAGGGGAACACTGAAGCTTTCTTT.

By frequency in the sample, this clonotype is medium-sized (0.01 to 0.1%). The chain combines TRBV5-5 with TRBJ2-5; tentatively, D is TRBD1 (6 bases). The CDR3 extends over 15 amino acids. Germline lookup yields CDR1 SGHKS and CDR2 YYEKEE (reference sequence). V was trimmed by 3 bases and J by 1 base, leaving 13 bases between them. In DNA, the CDR3 is TGTGCCAGCAGCTCCGCCGACAGGACCCAAGAGACCCAGTACTTC. This sequence encodes CASSSADRTQETQYF.

In its sample, this clonotype was seen once. J is TRBJ2-3 and V is TRBV6-2 or TRBV6-3, with D perhaps matching TRBD2 (6 bases). The CDR3 is made up of 18 amino acids. The V gene lost 0 bases and the J gene lost 0 bases, with 16 bases spanning the gap. Germline CDR1 and CDR2: MNHEY and SVGEGT. CDR3 bases: TGTGCCAGCAGTTACTCGCCGGAGGTGACTAGTAGCACAGATACGCAGTATTTT. As protein: CASSYSPEVTSSTDTQYF.

In its sample, this clonotype is large. The chain employs TRBV5-4 and TRBJ2-2, with 7 positions matching TRBD2. Germline CDR1 is SGHNT and CDR2 is YYREEE (reference sequence). This CDR3 is built from 16 residues. J gave up 2 bases and V 2 bases, and 6 bases lay outside the gene matches. CDR3 nucleotides: TGTGCCAGCAGCTTCTGGGAGGGAACAAACACCGGGGAGCTGTTTTTT. Protein sequence: CASSFWEGTNTGELFF.

By proportion, this clonotype is medium-sized. The chain employs TRBV28 and TRBJ2-3; tentatively, D is TRBD1 or TRBD2 (5 bases each). The CDR3 is made up of 16 amino acids. V was cut by 8 bases and J by 0 bases, with 18 bases left in between. CDR1 and CDR2 from the germline V gene are MDHEN and SYDVKM. CDR3 amino acids: CASGRGVYPSTDTQYF. The CDR3 coding sequence is TGTGCCAGCGGTAGAGGGGTATACCCTAGCACAGATACGCAGTATTTT.

This clonotype is classed as large. The chain carries TRBV19 and TRBJ2-7; D unresolved. Germline CDR1 LNHDA, CDR2 SQIVND (reference sequence). CDR3 size: 14 residues. V lost 3 bases and J 6 bases, leaving 15 bases between the germline ends. The CDR3 DNA sequence: TGTGCCAGTAGTATCGGTCCCTCCTCGGTCGAGCAGTACTTC. It encodes CASSIGPSSVEQYF. Looking up the rest from reference TRBV19 and TRBJ2-7 gives the full variable domain: DGGITQSPKYLFRKEGQNVTLSCEQNLNHDAMYWYRQDPGQGLRLIYYSQIVNDFQKGDIAEGYSVSREKKESFPLTVTSAQKNPTAFYLCASSIGPSSVEQYFGPGTRLTVT.

By proportion, this clonotype is large. V is TRBV20-1 and J is TRBJ2-7; D is undetermined. The V end lost 3 bases, the J end lost 3 bases, and 15 bases lay between the germline ends. CDR3 length: 14 amino acids. The germline V gene encodes CDR1 DFQATT and CDR2 SNEGSKA (reference sequence). CDR3 region: CSASPQRDIYEQYF. The CDR3 DNA is TGCAGTGCTAGTCCCCAAAGGGATATCTACGAGCAGTACTTC.

By its share, this clonotype is medium-sized (0.01 to 0.1%). This sequence joins TRBV27 and TRBJ2-2; 13 nucleotides line up with TRBD2. In germline, CDR1 is MNHEY, CDR2 SMNVEV (reference sequence). CDR3 length: 17 residues. J lost 6 bases, V lost 3 bases, and 7 bases had no gene match. This chain's CDR3 is CASSFLLAGGVAGELFF. The CDR3 DNA reads as TGTGCCAGCAGTTTCCTACTAGCGGGAGGGGTAGCCGGGGAGCTGTTTTTT.

This clonotype is large (0.1 to 1%) in the sample. This chain joins TRBV24-1 and TRBJ2-2; 14 bases are shared with TRBD2. The germline V gene encodes CDR1 KGHDR and CDR2 SFDVKD. The CDR3 is 18 residues long. V trimming: 4 bases; J trimming: 3 bases; junction bases outside the gene matches: 6. The CDR3 reads CATSDPGLAGDHTGELFF. The CDR3 DNA reads TGTGCCACCAGTGACCCGGGACTAGCGGGAGATCACACCGGGGAGCTGTTTTTT.

This clonotype is medium-sized in the sample. The chain has TRBV6-4 and TRBJ1-1, with TRBD1 as a possible D gene (5 bases). Trimming took off 0 bases at V and 7 bases at J, with 9 bases between the two ends. Germline-derived CDR1 and CDR2 are MRHNA and SNTAGT. The CDR3 contains 13 residues. The CDR3 sequence: CASSDSPGSEAFF. CDR3 coding DNA: TGTGCCAGCAGTGACTCCCCAGGGAGTGAAGCTTTCTTT.

This clonotype is medium-sized (0.01 to 0.1%). The chain is built from TRBV4-1 and TRBJ2-5, with unresolved D. Looked up from germline, CDR1 is MGHRA and CDR2 is YSYEKL. The length of the CDR3 is 16 residues. V was shortened by 0 bases and J by 2 bases, with 13 bases between the two germline ends. The CDR3, as DNA: TGCGCCAGCAGCCAAGATATGGGCAGGCTGCAAGAGACCCAGTACTTC. This sequence encodes CASSQDMGRLQETQYF.

This clonotype is termed medium-sized. The V and J genes are TRBV18 and TRBJ2-3; tentative D call: TRBD2 (5 bases). CDR1 and CDR2 (germline): KGHSH, LQKENI. Trimming took off 3 bases at V and 0 bases at J, with 7 bases between the two ends. The CDR3 length is 14 residues. The CDR3 DNA is TGTGCCAGCTCACCCCCGGGGAGCACAGATACGCAGTATTTT. Translated, it gives CASSPPGSTDTQYF. Full variable domain (rest looked up from reference TRBV18 and TRBJ2-3): NAGVMQNPRHLVRRRGQEARLRCSPMKGHSHVYWYRQLPEEGLKFMVYLQKENIIDESGMPKERFSAEFPKEGPSILRIQQVVRGDSAAYFCASSPPGSTDTQYFGPGTRLTVL.

In its sample, this clonotype ranks as medium-sized. The J gene is TRBJ2-2, the V gene TRBV19; 12 nucleotides align to TRBD2. Germline V CDR1 and CDR2: LNHDA, SQIVND (reference sequence). With 7 bases clipped from V and 7 bases from J, the junction kept 10 bases outside the gene matches. CDR3 length equals 16 residues. The CDR3 nucleotides read TGTGCCAGTAAGGCTAGCGGGAGGGCCCTAAACGGGGAGCTGTTTTTT. This codes for CASKASGRALNGELFF.

This clonotype is categorized as large (0.1 to 1%). The chain combines TRBV29-1 with TRBJ2-1, with 7 nucleotides matching TRBD2. Trimming removed 0 bases from V and 8 bases from J; junction bases left unmatched: 10. The CDR3 extends over 15 amino acids. CDR1 and CDR2 from the germline V gene are SQVTM and ANQGSEA. CDR3 loop: CSVEDLGRAGYEQFF. The CDR3 DNA reads TGCAGCGTTGAAGATCTGGGGAGGGCCGGGTATGAGCAGTTCTTC.

By share, this clonotype counts as large (0.1 to 1%). The chain recombines TRBV25-1 with TRBJ1-1, with a weak D call TRBD1 (5 bases). This CDR3 region has 14 residues. Trimming left V 5 bases short and J 4 bases short, with 14 bases between. CDR1 MGHDK and CDR2 SYGVNS come from the germline V gene. The CDR3 DNA is TGTGCCAGCAGTCCAAAAACTGGGGGCACTGAAGCTTTCTTT. This sequence encodes CASSPKTGGTEAFF.